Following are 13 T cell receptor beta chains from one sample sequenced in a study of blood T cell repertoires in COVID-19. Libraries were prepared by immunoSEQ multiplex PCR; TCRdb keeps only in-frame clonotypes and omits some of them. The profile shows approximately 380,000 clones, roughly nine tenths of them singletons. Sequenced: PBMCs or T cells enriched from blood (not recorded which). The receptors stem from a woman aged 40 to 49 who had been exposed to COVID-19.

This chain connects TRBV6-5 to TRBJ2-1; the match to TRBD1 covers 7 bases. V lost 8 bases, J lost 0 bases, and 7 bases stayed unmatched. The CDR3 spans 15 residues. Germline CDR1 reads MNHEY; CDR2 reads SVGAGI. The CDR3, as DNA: TGTGCCAGCGAAATCAGGGGGTCCTCCTACAATGAGCAGTTCTTC. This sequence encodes CASEIRGSSYNEQFF.

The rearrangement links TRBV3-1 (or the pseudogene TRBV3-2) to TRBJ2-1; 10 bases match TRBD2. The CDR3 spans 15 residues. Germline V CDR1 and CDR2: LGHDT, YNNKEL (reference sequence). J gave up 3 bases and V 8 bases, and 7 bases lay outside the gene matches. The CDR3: CASHRRTSGYNEQFF. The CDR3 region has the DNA TGTGCCAGCCACCGCCGGACTAGCGGCTACAATGAGCAGTTCTTC.

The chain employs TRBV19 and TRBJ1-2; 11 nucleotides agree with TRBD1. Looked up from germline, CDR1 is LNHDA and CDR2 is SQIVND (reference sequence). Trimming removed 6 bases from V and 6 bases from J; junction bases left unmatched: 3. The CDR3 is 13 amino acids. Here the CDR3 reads CASRPGQGDGYTF. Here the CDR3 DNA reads TGTGCCAGTAGACCGGGACAGGGGGATGGCTACACCTTC.

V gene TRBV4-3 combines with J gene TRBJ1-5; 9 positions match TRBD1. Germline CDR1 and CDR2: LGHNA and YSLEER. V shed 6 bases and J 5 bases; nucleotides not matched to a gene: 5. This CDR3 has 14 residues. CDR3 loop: CASSQDRGYQPQHF. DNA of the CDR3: TGCGCCAGCAGTCAGGACAGGGGTTATCAGCCCCAGCATTTT.

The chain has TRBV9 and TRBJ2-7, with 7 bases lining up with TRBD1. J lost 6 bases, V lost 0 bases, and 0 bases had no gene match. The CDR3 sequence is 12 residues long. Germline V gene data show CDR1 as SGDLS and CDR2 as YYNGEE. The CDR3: CASSVDRGEQYF. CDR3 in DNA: TGTGCCAGCAGCGTAGACAGGGGCGAGCAGTACTTC.

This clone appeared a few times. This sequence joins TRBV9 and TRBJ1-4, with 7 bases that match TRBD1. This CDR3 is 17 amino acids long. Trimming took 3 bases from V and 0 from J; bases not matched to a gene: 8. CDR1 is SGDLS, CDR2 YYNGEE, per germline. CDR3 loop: CASSEYRGLSTNEKLFF. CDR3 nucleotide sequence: TGTGCCAGCAGCGAATACAGGGGATTGTCAACTAATGAAAAACTGTTTTTT. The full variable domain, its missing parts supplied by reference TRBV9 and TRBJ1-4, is DSGVTQTPKHLITATGQRVTLRCSPRSGDLSVYWYQQSLDQGLQFLIQYYNGEERAKGNILERFSAQQFPDLHSELNLSSLELGDSALYFCASSEYRGLSTNEKLFFGSGTQLSVL.

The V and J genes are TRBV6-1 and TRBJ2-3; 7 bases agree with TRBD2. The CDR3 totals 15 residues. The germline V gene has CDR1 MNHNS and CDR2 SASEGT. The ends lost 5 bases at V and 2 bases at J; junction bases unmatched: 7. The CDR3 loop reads CASSLGAGHTDTQYF. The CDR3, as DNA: TGTGCCAGCAGTTTAGGAGCGGGGCACACAGATACGCAGTATTTT.

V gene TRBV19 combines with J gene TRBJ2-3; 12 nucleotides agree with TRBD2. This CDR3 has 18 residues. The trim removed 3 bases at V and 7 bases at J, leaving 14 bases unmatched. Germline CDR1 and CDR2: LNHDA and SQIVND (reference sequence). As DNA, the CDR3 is TGTGCCAGTAGTATCGGCACCCGGACTAGCGGGGTAGGGTATACGCAGTATTTT. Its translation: CASSIGTRTSGVGYTQYF. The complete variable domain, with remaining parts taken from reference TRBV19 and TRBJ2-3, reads DGGITQSPKYLFRKEGQNVTLSCEQNLNHDAMYWYRQDPGQGLRLIYYSQIVNDFQKGDIAEGYSVSREKKESFPLTVTSAQKNPTAFYLCASSIGTRTSGVGYTQYFGPGTRLTVL.

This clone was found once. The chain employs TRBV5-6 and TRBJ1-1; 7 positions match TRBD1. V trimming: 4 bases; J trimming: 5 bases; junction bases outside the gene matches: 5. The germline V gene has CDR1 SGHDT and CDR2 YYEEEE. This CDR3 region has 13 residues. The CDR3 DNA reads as TGTGCCAGCAGCGAAAGGGGGCGTACTGAAGCTTTCTTT. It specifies CASSERGRTEAFF.

In DNA, the CDR3 is TGCGCCAGCAGCCAAGAGGGAAAGGCCAGCGGGTATGGCTACACCTTC. It is translated as CASSQEGKASGYGYTF. This chain connects TRBV4-3 to TRBJ1-2; D gene ambiguous. V was pared by 0 bases and J by 5 bases, with 16 bases between. Looked up from germline, CDR1 is LGHNA and CDR2 is YSLEER. The CDR3 is 16 residues long.

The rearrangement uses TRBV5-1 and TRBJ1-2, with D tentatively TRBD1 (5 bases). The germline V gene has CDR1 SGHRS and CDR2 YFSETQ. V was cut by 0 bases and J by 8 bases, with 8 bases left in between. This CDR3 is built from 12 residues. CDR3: CASSLVGEGYTF. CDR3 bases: TGCGCCAGCAGCTTGGTAGGGGAAGGCTACACCTTC.

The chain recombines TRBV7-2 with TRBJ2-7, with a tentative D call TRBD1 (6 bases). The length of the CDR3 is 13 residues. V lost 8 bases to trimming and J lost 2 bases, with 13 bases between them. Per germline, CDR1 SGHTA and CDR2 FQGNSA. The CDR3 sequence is CASGTLSPYEQYF. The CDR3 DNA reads TGTGCCAGCGGGACACTTTCTCCCTACGAGCAGTACTTC.

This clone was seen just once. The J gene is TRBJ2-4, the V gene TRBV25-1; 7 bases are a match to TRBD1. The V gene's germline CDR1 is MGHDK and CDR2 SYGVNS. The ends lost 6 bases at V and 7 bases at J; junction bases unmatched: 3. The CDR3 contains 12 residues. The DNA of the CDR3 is TGTGCCAGCAGCTTGACAGGGAACATTCAGTACTTC. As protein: CASSLTGNIQYF.